A selection of T cell receptor beta chains follows, all from one sample in a study of blood T cell repertoires in COVID-19. The data were produced by immunoSEQ multiplex PCR, yet TCRdb's version contains in-frame clones alone and is incomplete. This table has roughly 140,000 clones, roughly 88% appearing once. The sample was peripheral blood. The receptors originated from a woman in her fifties or sixties in a cohort sampled during active or convalescent COVID-19. CDR3s include the opening cysteine and the closing phenylalanine or tryptophan. The D gene is left open where the match is weak. Rows give clone size only sometimes, using once, few, many, or a class for an expanded clone.

clone_size	j_call	v_call	d_call	cdr3_aa	cdr3_nt
-	TRBJ2-1	TRBV6-1	TRBD1	CASNEDTGGLGSYNEQFF	TGTGCCAGCAATGAAGATACAGGGGGATTGGGCTCCTACAATGAGCAGTTCTTC
once	TRBJ1-2	TRBV24-1	-	CATSESTVFYGYTF	TGTGCCACCAGTGAGTCAACGGTATTCTATGGCTACACCTTC
-	TRBJ2-7	TRBV5-8	TRBD2	CASSGLLAGGRIYEQYF	TGTGCCAGCAGCGGATTACTAGCGGGGGGCCGGATTTACGAGCAGTACTTC
-	TRBJ1-5	TRBV18	TRBD1	CASSPGQGNQPQHF	TGTGCCAGCTCACCAGGACAGGGCAATCAGCCCCAGCATTTT
-	TRBJ1-1	TRBV6-5	-	CASTAVRGTEAFF	TGTGCCAGCACGGCGGTCCGGGGAACTGAAGCTTTCTTT
-	TRBJ1-1	TRBV2	TRBD1	CASRPGGGRNTEAFF	TGTGCCAGCAGACCCGGAGGGGGCCGGAACACTGAAGCTTTCTTT
-	TRBJ2-1	TRBV18	TRBD2	CASSPASGGADEQFF	TGTGCCAGCTCACCAGCTAGCGGGGGGGCGGATGAGCAGTTCTTC
-	TRBJ1-4	TRBV6-5	-	CASMRGWGRREKLFF	TGTGCCAGCATGCGGGGATGGGGGAGAAGGGAAAAACTGTTTTTT
-	TRBJ2-5	TRBV5-1	TRBD2	CASSLFSGGAGETQYF	TGCGCCAGCAGCTTGTTTAGCGGGGGGGCCGGAGAGACCCAGTACTTC
-	TRBJ1-5	TRBV3-1/TRBV3-2	-	CASSLQGRNQPQHF	TGTGCCAGCAGCCTGCAGGGTAGAAATCAGCCCCAGCATTTT
-	TRBJ2-1	TRBV19	TRBD1	CASSRDRGPTYNEQFF	TGTGCCAGTAGTAGGGACAGGGGACCAACCTACAATGAGCAGTTCTTC
-	TRBJ1-1	TRBV30	-	CAWRLPVRAFF	TGTGCCTGGAGATTGCCGGTGAGGGCTTTCTTT
-	TRBJ2-5	TRBV11-2	-	CASTTVGGQETQYF	TGTGCCAGCACCACAGTGGGGGGACAAGAGACCCAGTACTTC
once	TRBJ2-2	TRBV6-6	-	CASSYSISRAGELFF	TGTGCCAGCAGTTACTCGATCTCGCGCGCCGGGGAGCTGTTTTTT
-	TRBJ2-3	TRBV6-6	TRBD2	CASSLAGRPDTQYF	TGTGCCAGCAGCCTAGCGGGGCGGCCAGATACGCAGTATTTT
-	TRBJ2-1	TRBV6-5	-	CASSYGTQRYNEQFF	TGTGCCAGCAGTTACGGTACACAAAGATACAATGAGCAGTTCTTC
-	TRBJ2-1	TRBV24-1	TRBD2	CATSGLAGGPTYNEQFF	TGTGCCACCAGTGGACTAGCGGGGGGCCCCACTTACAATGAGCAGTTCTTC
-	TRBJ1-3	TRBV14	-	CASSPFWGAGNTIYF	TGTGCCAGCAGCCCCTTTTGGGGGGCTGGAAACACCATATATTTT
-	TRBJ1-1	TRBV3-1/TRBV3-2	-	CASSLDYTEAFF	TGTGCCAGCAGCCTGGACTACACTGAAGCTTTCTTT
-	TRBJ1-4	TRBV15	-	CATSRVGGVSEKLFF	TGTGCCACCAGCAGAGTCGGGGGGGTCTCTGAAAAACTGTTTTTT
-	TRBJ1-2	TRBV7-2	-	CASSLGGEYGYTF	TGTGCCAGCAGCTTAGGGGGGGAGTATGGCTACACCTTC
-	TRBJ2-1	TRBV5-1	-	CASRAWQSDEQFF	TGCGCCAGCAGAGCGTGGCAGTCGGATGAGCAGTTCTTC
-	TRBJ1-3	TRBV4-3	TRBD1	CASSQDRFHSGNTIYF	TGCGCCAGCAGCCAGGACAGGTTTCACTCTGGAAACACCATATATTTT
-	TRBJ2-5	TRBV2	TRBD1	CASYTGVVETQYF	TGTGCCAGCTATACAGGGGTGGTGGAGACCCAGTACTTC
-	TRBJ1-2	TRBV4-3	TRBD1	CASSQDIRAGGDGYTF	TGCGCCAGCAGCCAAGATATTCGGGCAGGGGGAGATGGCTACACCTTC
-	TRBJ2-2	TRBV4-3	-	CASSQGGGLNTGELFF	TGCGCCAGCAGCCAAGGTGGGGGCCTGAACACCGGGGAGCTGTTTTTT
-	TRBJ2-7	TRBV19	-	CASSIREDSYYEQYF	TGTGCCAGTAGCATTCGGGAGGACAGCTACTACGAGCAGTACTTC
-	TRBJ1-4	TRBV4-1	TRBD1	CASSQGTGPNEKLFF	TGCGCCAGCAGCCAGGGGACAGGGCCTAATGAAAAACTGTTTTTT
-	TRBJ1-2	TRBV30	TRBD1	CAWSVRGTGYGYTF	TGTGCCTGGAGTGTACGTGGGACAGGCTATGGCTACACCTTC
-	TRBJ1-6	TRBV14	-	CASSQAGIDSPLHF	TGTGCCAGCAGCCAAGCAGGGATAGATTCACCCCTCCACTTT
-	TRBJ1-5	TRBV5-1	TRBD1	CASSLTGDSNQPQHF	TGCGCCAGCAGCCTTACAGGGGATAGCAATCAGCCCCAGCATTTT
-	TRBJ2-3	TRBV5-1	TRBD2	CASEKGTSNIPDTQYF	TGCGCCAGCGAGAAAGGGACTAGCAATATCCCAGATACGCAGTATTTT
-	TRBJ2-7	TRBV7-2	TRBD2	CASSGRLAGDYEQYF	TGTGCCAGCAGCGGGCGACTAGCGGGGGACTACGAGCAGTACTTC